Sequencing of this TCR beta chain was carried out in a study of cytomegalovirus exposure and HLA in healthy donors (dated by TCRdb to 2015 to 2018). At the level of the whole study: An earlier analysis of 587 of the donors reported approximately 260 Gb of sequence data and 95 million to 130 million unique TCR beta sequences obtained from some 200 million T cells. Approximately 330 gigabases of sequencing data and approximately 92 million unique TCR sequences made up an early release that covered approximately 700 HLA-typed donors. Of the roughly 430 genotyped donors, approximately 83% fell in the genetic ancestry cluster associated with self-reported Caucasian donors. The study was designed to test whether signatures of past pathogen exposure could be identified by cataloging public T cell receptors. The study used immunosequencing to profile the T cell repertoires of around 600 subjects and linked those repertoires to cytomegalovirus serostatus. Besides the first cohort of about 730 subjects, a separate validation cohort made up of 120 different subjects was used. To predict cytomegalovirus infection status, the study brought together high-throughput TCR immunosequencing, statistical association of individual TCRs with disease status, and machine learning. A later analysis re-analyzed previously published TCR beta repertoires from approximately 670 donors and added high-resolution HLA genotyping to study TCR occurrence patterns. Rather than drawing on any new phenotypic data, the later analysis identified candidate immune exposures from TCR beta sequences and the way those sequences occurred across donors. In an earlier analysis of over 550 of the donors, high-throughput TCR beta sequencing was used to judge whether each TCR beta V gene segment behaved as functional or pseudogenic. Donor age, sex, ethnicity and CMV serostatus were compiled together with the repertoire data. In a later genetic analysis, genome-wide SNP genotypes for about 65% of the roughly 700 donors were used, and that subset was treated as a discovery cohort. All discovery cohort repertoires had been generated using a single sequencing platform. HLA typing covered class I and class II loci at four-digit resolution. Typing coverage varied by locus: about 620-640 donors for A, B, C, DRB1 and DQB1; roughly 560 for DQA1; approximately 570 for DPA1; 450 to 480 for DPB1. Four or five DR-DQ haplotypes were handled as single units for association and clustering, since linkage in the cohort was strong. Across 398 genotyped donors of the cohort, an average of roughly 250,000 unique TCR beta nucleotide sequences per donor were sequenced, and approximately 17% of those sequences were non-productive. The paper as a whole reports these results and caveats: In vitro tests confirmed that a few of the cytomegalovirus-associated TCR beta chains recognize cytomegalovirus antigens. The 87-base-pair reads could not distinguish some IMGT-functional V segments, including TRBV6-2 and TRBV6-3, so those segments were excluded. According to a later genetic analysis, donors in an Asian-associated ancestry cluster had fewer N-insertions in productive TCRs than the approximately 670-donor mean. Assigning TCR associations to individual alleles was difficult when HLA alleles, especially DR and DQ, strongly co-occurred. In a later analysis, TCR association rates were found to vary across HLA loci, with the most associated TCRs seen for DRB1 alleles and the fewest for HLA-C alleles. While some public TCRs were present in many individuals, most TCR sequences turned up only very rarely across donors. Correlated functional status among segregating V segments might reflect linkage disequilibrium, but an unknown experimental factor could not be ruled out. Roughly uniform sequencing depth across donors was assumed in presence/absence analyses, although this assumption may not hold. The sequencing pipeline was judged likely to have produced a cluster of highly shared sequence variants as a technical artifact. Because HLA typing was unavailable for some donors at each locus, only the typed subset was used in association tests. About 17 rarely observed V segments, including chromosome 9 orphons, were excluded from the earlier analysis of several hundred of the donors because counts were too low. The classifier was reported to diagnose cytomegalovirus status with high specificity and sensitivity in both the original and validation cohorts. For the cohort, immune exposure information was limited to CMV serostatus. In a later analysis, several top co-occurrence clusters were reported to appear linked to parvovirus B19, influenza, CMV and Epstein-Barr virus. In this cohort, only TCR beta chains were sequenced, and detectable features were limited by the absence of alpha or paired-chain data. An earlier analysis of some 590 of the donors showed that most TCR beta V segments appeared in productive rearrangements either about 87% or about 30% of the time, which broadly matched IMGT annotations. A later analysis found that HLA-associated TCR beta chains were more clonally expanded and had lower generation probabilities than equally common non-associated chains. A later analysis found that most CMV-associated TCR beta chains appeared HLA-restricted, with HLA associations seemingly driven largely by CMV exposure. The authors suggested that the approach could potentially be generalized to other disease states and immunological phenotypes. A later analysis associated roughly 17,000 TCR beta sequences with specific HLA alleles at a false discovery rate of 0.05. The study gave a list of 150 to 200 TCR beta chains associated with cytomegalovirus. An association between a missense DCLRE1C variant and V-gene and J-gene trimming of TCR beta chains was found in a later genetic analysis and replicated in an independent cohort. A further reported finding was that TCR beta sequences accurately predicted the HLA-A and HLA-B alleles for most subjects in the first cohort.

Concerning this clone: Its target antigen remains unknown. No base qualities exist here, and no much larger clone lies one base off it.

CDR1 and CDR2 are read off the germline V gene (reference sequence) as MNHEY and SMNVEV. There are 16 amino acids in the CDR3, from cysteine to phenylalanine inclusive. The DNA shown is the 48-base CDR3, in frame from base 1. The library was generated by the immunoSEQ multiplex PCR assay. For the multiplex PCR, a mixture combining 60 forward primers for TCR Vbeta segments and 13 reverse primers for TCR Jbeta segments was used. The CDR3 region of rearranged TCR beta genes was amplified from genomic DNA with a multiplex PCR assay. The Illumina HiSeq System was used to sequence the amplified TCR beta libraries as 87-base-pair reads. The authors processed their data as follows. Across the 600 to 700 repertoires, a later analysis counted roughly 77 million unique TCR beta chains, about 10 million of which were shared by at least two donors. To remove PCR and sequencing errors, raw reads were error-corrected and collapsed into unique sequences using a nearest-neighbor algorithm that merged closely related sequences. Alignment of CDR3 sequences to IMGT reference sequences was used to assign V, D and J gene segments. For a sequence to be retained, at least a six-nucleotide match to both a V gene segment and a J gene segment was required. A rearrangement counted as productive if the CDR3 had no stop codons and remained in frame with V and J, and every other rearrangement counted as non-productive. Following IMGT convention, CDR3 was defined as the stretch from the second conserved V-encoded cysteine up to the conserved J-encoded phenylalanine. The earlier analysis of a few hundred of the donors excluded sequences that lacked an unambiguous match to a single V gene segment. An earlier analysis of some 610 of the donors called V segments functional above 56.7% productive rearrangements and segregating when the between-donor standard deviation exceeded 5%. To diagnose cytomegalovirus status from the catalog of TCR beta chain sequences, a statistical classification framework was built. In a later analysis, V and J genes were assigned by comparing TCR nucleotide sequences against IMGT/GENE-DB human TR gene sequences. The TCRdist pipeline was used in a later analysis to assign CDR3 sequences and most-parsimonious VDJ recombination scenarios. In a later analysis, every TCR beta chain was defined by the combination of its CDR3 amino acid sequence and its V-gene family, and reads without a unique V-gene family were dropped. As a way to deal with suspected cross-contamination and a sequencing artifact, a later analysis dropped 640 or so nucleotide sequences that were highly shared and had low generation probability. For each public chain, a later analysis derived a clonal expansion index from normalized ranks of inferred template counts within each repertoire. Generation probabilities in a later analysis came from a VDJ recombination model fitted to out-of-frame rearrangements, and those results were checked against IGoR. Hypergeometric tests were used in a later analysis to score TCR-TCR, TCR-HLA and TCR-CMV co-occurrence, with a repertoire-size bias correction applied to the TCR pairs. To estimate false discovery rates, a later analysis permuted the HLA or CMV assignments 20 times. In a later analysis, co-occurring TCRs were grouped using DBSCAN, with TCRdist sequence similarity added in when clustering inside HLA-allele-positive subsets. For co-occurrence clustering, repertoires with fewer than 30,000 or more than 120,000 public chains were excluded, along with a handful of repertoires with anomalous nucleotide sharing. As stored in TCRdb, this immuneACCESS dataset retains in-frame rearrangements with V and J assigned. A fraction of the clones does not appear; measured against another copy, unresolved V genes explain less than half of the discrepancy, and the remainder lacks a known reason. The D gene and trimming were derived from the DNA, and the V and J assignments and clone size from that table. Recorded for this sample are 160,000 or so clones; around 80% of them occurred a single time. Of the sample, around 8% is held by the ten largest clones.

The cohort comprised around 700 healthy bone marrow donors. All cohort members were sampled while nominally healthy, although unrecorded immune exposures were likely present. The donor tested CMV seropositive and was one of the 289 seropositive cohort members. A peripheral blood sample was collected from each donor, and TCR beta sequencing was performed on peripheral blood mononuclear cells. Genomic DNA was extracted from the blood cell samples with the Qiagen DNeasy Blood Extraction Kit. The chain joins TRBV27 to TRBJ2-5; too little of a D gene remains to name it. With the DNA end fitting TRBJ2-7 better, the J assignment may be wrong. Specimen: PBMCs. The receptor was derived from a male donor in good health and CMV-seropositive. The DNA sequence is given as TGTGCCAGCAGTTTATCGGGCAGCAGCCAGACCTACGAGCAGTACTTC. It codes for CASSLSGSSQTYEQYF.